This T cell receptor beta chain emerged from a study of cytomegalovirus exposure and HLA in healthy donors (dated by TCRdb to the late 2010s). Describing the broader study: In an earlier analysis of several hundred of the donors, approximately 300 Gb of sequence data and approximately 120 million unique TCR beta sequences from some 170 million T cells were reported. Donor age, sex, ethnicity and CMV serostatus were compiled together with the repertoire data. Besides the first cohort of about 730 subjects, a separate validation cohort made up of 90 to 150 different subjects was used. The genetic ancestry cluster associated with self-reported Caucasian donors included about 81% of the roughly 380 genotyped donors. The study was designed to test whether signatures of past pathogen exposure could be identified by cataloging public T cell receptors. A later genetic analysis took genome-wide SNP genotypes for about 65% of the 666 donors and used that subset as a discovery cohort. Typing coverage varied by locus: roughly 629-640 donors for A, B, C, DRB1 and DQB1; around 560 for DQA1; more than 600 for DPA1; some 470 for DPB1. The study profiled the T cell repertoires of around 700 subjects by immunosequencing and related them to cytomegalovirus serostatus. Rather than drawing on any new phenotypic data, the later analysis identified candidate immune exposures from TCR beta sequences and the way those sequences occurred across donors. Among approximately 370 genotyped donors of the cohort, an average of approximately 200,000 unique TCR beta nucleotide sequences was sequenced per donor, of which about 18% were non-productive. High-throughput TCR immunosequencing, statistical association of individual TCRs with disease status, and machine learning were combined to predict cytomegalovirus infection status. All discovery cohort repertoires had been generated on a single sequencing platform. In a later analysis, previously published TCR beta repertoires from 550 to 700 donors were re-analyzed and high-resolution HLA genotyping was added so that TCR occurrence patterns could be studied. An early release covering roughly 640 HLA-typed donors comprised approximately 290 gigabases of sequencing data and around 80 million unique TCR sequences. HLA typing covered class I and class II loci at four-digit resolution. In an earlier analysis of over 550 of the donors, high-throughput TCR beta sequencing was used to judge whether each TCR beta V gene segment behaved as functional or pseudogenic. Because of strong linkage in the cohort, roughly 5 DR-DQ haplotypes were treated as single units for association and clustering.

General study outcomes and caveats: In vitro tests confirmed that a few of the cytomegalovirus-associated TCR beta chains recognize cytomegalovirus antigens. Compared with the 666-donor mean, donors in an Asian-associated ancestry cluster had fewer N-insertions in productive TCRs, according to a later genetic analysis. Specific HLA alleles were associated with some 15,000 TCR beta sequences at a false discovery rate of 0.05 in a later analysis. Assigning TCR associations to individual alleles was difficult when HLA alleles, especially DR and DQ, strongly co-occurred. Several of the top co-occurrence clusters appeared to be linked to parvovirus B19, influenza, CMV and Epstein-Barr virus, according to a later analysis. Linkage disequilibrium might explain the correlated functional status among segregating V segments, but an unknown experimental factor could not be excluded. A later analysis found that TCR association rates varied across HLA loci, with DRB1 alleles showing the most associated TCRs and HLA-C alleles the fewest. A further reported finding was that TCR beta sequences accurately predicted the HLA-A and HLA-B alleles for most subjects in the first cohort. Some IMGT-functional V segments, including TRBV6-2 and TRBV6-3, could not be told apart with the 87-base-pair reads, so those segments were excluded. A later genetic analysis associated a missense DCLRE1C variant with V-gene and J-gene trimming of TCR beta chains, and an independent cohort replicated the association. The authors suggested that the approach could potentially be generalized to other disease states and immunological phenotypes. Compared with equally common non-associated chains, HLA-associated TCR beta chains in a later analysis were more clonally expanded and had lower generation probabilities. The earlier analysis of approximately 590 of the donors excluded over 15 rarely observed V segments, including chromosome 9 orphons, because counts were too low. A cluster of highly shared sequence variants was judged likely to represent a technical artifact of the sequencing pipeline. The cohort was sequenced for TCR beta chains only, and without alpha or paired-chain data the features that could be detected were limited. Cytomegalovirus status was reported to be diagnosed by the classifier with high specificity and sensitivity in both the original and validation cohorts. Broadly in line with IMGT annotations, most TCR beta V segments showed up in productive rearrangements about 87% or about 30% of the time in an earlier analysis of a few hundred of the donors. According to a later analysis, most CMV-associated TCR beta chains appeared to be HLA-restricted, and the HLA associations seemed to be driven largely by CMV exposure. The study gave a list of 150 to 200 TCR beta chains associated with cytomegalovirus. Sequencing depth was assumed to be roughly uniform across donors in the presence/absence analyses, though that assumption may not hold. HLA typing was unavailable for some donors at each locus, so association tests used only the typed subset. Most TCR sequences were observed very rarely across donors, whereas some public TCRs were present in many individuals. For the cohort, immune exposure information was limited to CMV serostatus.

Trimmed from V: 1 base; trimmed from J: 2 bases; junction bases lacking a gene match: 2. CDR1 SGHDT and CDR2 YYEEEE were looked up in the germline V gene. The CDR3 starts with the cysteine, ends with the phenylalanine, and has 14 residues. The only DNA kept is the CDR3, 42 bases in frame from the first base. The cohort consisted of 650 to 700 healthy bone marrow donors. At the time of sampling, all cohort members were nominally healthy, though unrecorded immune exposures were likely present. The donor was CMV seronegative and belonged to the group of 350 to 400 seronegative cohort members. Each donor provided a peripheral blood sample, and peripheral blood mononuclear cells were used for TCR beta sequencing. The Qiagen DNeasy Blood Extraction Kit was used to extract genomic DNA from the blood cell samples. As for this clone: The antigen this receptor binds is unknown. Qualities for individual bases were not recorded, and no much larger clone is one base off.

Library generation was performed with the immunoSEQ multiplex PCR assay. A mixture of 60 forward primers for TCR Vbeta segments and 13 reverse primers for TCR Jbeta segments was used in the multiplex PCR. The CDR3 region of rearranged TCR beta genes was amplified from genomic DNA with a multiplex PCR assay. On the Illumina HiSeq System, the amplified TCR beta libraries were sequenced as 87-base-pair reads. The paper's data handling went like this. Across the roughly 670 repertoires, a later analysis counted about 81 million unique TCR beta chains, 9.5 million to 12 million of which were shared by at least two donors. A nearest-neighbor algorithm error-corrected the raw reads and collapsed the reads into unique sequences, merging closely related sequences to remove PCR and sequencing errors. Alignment of CDR3 sequences to IMGT reference sequences was used to assign V, D and J gene segments. For a sequence to be retained, at least a six-nucleotide match to both a V gene segment and a J gene segment was required. A rearrangement counted as productive if the CDR3 had no stop codons and remained in frame with V and J, and every other rearrangement counted as non-productive. Following IMGT convention, CDR3 was defined as the stretch from the second conserved V-encoded cysteine to the conserved J-encoded phenylalanine. The earlier analysis of about 610 of the donors excluded sequences that lacked an unambiguous match to a single V gene segment. An earlier analysis of some 500 of the donors classified V segments as functional when productive rearrangements were above 56.7% and as segregating when the standard deviation between donors was above 5%. A statistical classification framework was developed to diagnose cytomegalovirus status using the catalog of TCR beta chain sequences. In a later analysis, TCR nucleotide sequences were compared against IMGT/GENE-DB human TR gene sequences so that V and J genes could be assigned. Using the TCRdist pipeline, a later analysis assigned CDR3 sequences along with most-parsimonious VDJ recombination scenarios. In a later analysis, every TCR beta chain was defined by the combination of its CDR3 amino acid sequence and its V-gene family, and reads without a unique V-gene family were dropped. A later analysis removed nearly 600 highly shared, low-generation-probability nucleotide sequences to deal with suspected cross-contamination and a sequencing artifact. In a later analysis, a clonal expansion index was calculated for each public chain from normalized within-repertoire ranks of inferred template counts. In a later analysis, generation probabilities were computed with a VDJ recombination model fitted to out-of-frame rearrangements, and the resulting probabilities were checked against IGoR. Hypergeometric tests were used in a later analysis to score TCR-TCR, TCR-HLA and TCR-CMV co-occurrence, with a repertoire-size bias correction applied to the TCR pairs. To estimate false discovery rates, a later analysis permuted the HLA or CMV assignments 20 times. A later analysis grouped co-occurring TCRs with DBSCAN, adding TCRdist sequence similarity when clustering within HLA-allele-positive subsets. Co-occurrence clustering excluded repertoires with fewer than 30,000 or more than 120,000 public chains, plus five with anomalous nucleotide sharing. TCRdb took this table from immuneACCESS and kept in-frame rearrangements with V and J called. Such tables lack part of the clones; where checked against another copy, unresolved V genes explain under half of the gap, and the rest is unexplained. From that table come the V and J calls and clone size; the DNA was used to work out D and trimming. The sample has 100,000 to 150,000 clones on record, around 72% of them singletons. Around 1.5% of the sample is held by the ten biggest clonotypes.

The rearranged chain carries TRBV5-6 and TRBJ2-5; 7 middle bases align to TRBD2. The receptor comes from a woman aged 18 to 35 in good health and CMV-seronegative. The material sequenced was PBMCs. CDR3 reads: CASSLSAGQETQYF. The nucleotide sequence reads TGTGCCAGCAGCTTGTCAGCGGGGCAAGAGACCCAGTACTTC.